A single sample is the source of the 9 T cell receptor beta chains below, sequenced in a study of blood T cell repertoires in COVID-19. Assay used: immunoSEQ multiplex PCR; TCRdb lists only in-frame clones, some missing. The repertoire includes 130,000 or so clones, less than 85% of them detected once, and roughly an eighth sits in the top ten. The sequencing sample was made of peripheral blood. The receptors derive from a woman aged 55-75 years with acute or convalescent COVID-19.

V and J are TRBV19 and TRBJ1-3; TRBD1 matches at 10 bases. This CDR3 is 18 amino acids long. The germline V gene encodes CDR1 LNHDA and CDR2 SQIVND (reference sequence). Trimming at V came to 6 bases and at J to 4 bases, leaving 15 bases not matched to a gene. CDR3 region: CASSDGTGTGVSGNTIYF. CDR3 nucleotide sequence: TGTGCCAGTAGCGATGGGACCGGGACAGGGGTTTCCGGAAACACCATATATTTT.

This chain's CDR3 is CASSLAHTGHNQPQHF. In DNA form, the CDR3 reads TGTGCCAGCAGCTTAGCACACACGGGACACAATCAGCCCCAGCATTTT. The rearrangement joins TRBV7-9 to TRBJ1-5; tentatively, D is TRBD1 (6 bases). V lost 0 bases and J 3 bases, leaving 12 bases between the germline ends. The CDR3 extends over 16 amino acids. Germline V lookup: CDR1 SEHNR, CDR2 FQNEAQ (reference sequence). Full variable domain (missing parts from reference TRBV7-9 and TRBJ1-5): DTGVSQNPRHKITKRGQNVTFRCDPISEHNRLYWYRQTLGQGPEFLTYFQNEAQLEKSRLLSDRFSAERPKGSFSTLEIQRTEQGDSAMYLCASSLAHTGHNQPQHFGDGTRLSIL.

The J gene is TRBJ1-2, the V gene TRBV5-4; D unresolved. Germline V gives CDR1 SGHNT, CDR2 YYREEE (reference sequence). Trimming stripped 4 bases from V and 10 bases from J, with 17 bases between. This CDR3 is built from 13 residues. The CDR3 spells CASSQAGIPIYTF. Written as DNA, the CDR3 is TGTGCCAGCAGCCAGGCCGGGATCCCCATCTACACCTTC.

V gene TRBV12-3 or TRBV12-4 combines with J gene TRBJ1-1, with D hard to call. The CDR3 length is 13 residues. V was cut by 5 bases and J by 5 bases, with 12 bases left in between. This chain's CDR3 is CASSPAGLTEAFF. The CDR3 region has the DNA TGTGCCAGCAGTCCTGCTGGGCTAACTGAAGCTTTCTTT.

The chain carries TRBV4-1 and TRBJ2-2; D not certain. This CDR3 comprises 13 residues. Germline V lookup: CDR1 MGHRA, CDR2 YSYEKL. V lost 4 bases, J lost 5 bases, and 8 bases lay in between. The CDR3 region has the DNA TGCGCCAGCAGCCTGACTGGGACCGGGGAGCTGTTTTTT. Encoded protein: CASSLTGTGELFF.

The chain employs TRBV12-3 or TRBV12-4 and TRBJ1-1; D not resolved. The CDR3 loop spans 13 amino acids. Trimming shortened V by 4 bases and J by 3 bases, and 9 bases separated the two germline ends. The CDR3 DNA reads as TGTGCCAGCAGTTCGTCACTAGACACTGAAGCTTTCTTT. Protein: CASSSSLDTEAFF.

The chain is built from TRBV18 and TRBJ1-2; TRBD1 might be the D (6 bases). CDR3 length equals 15 residues. The germline gives CDR1 KGHSH, CDR2 LQKENI. Trimming removed 2 bases from V and 3 bases from J, with 13 bases in between. The CDR3 sequence is CASSPEQGDDYGYTF. DNA of the CDR3: TGTGCCAGCTCACCAGAACAGGGAGATGACTATGGCTACACCTTC.

The chain has TRBV27 and TRBJ2-2, with TRBD1 identical over 7 bases. This CDR3 is 18 amino acids long. Germline-derived CDR1 and CDR2 are MNHEY and SMNVEV (reference sequence). Trimming cost V 5 bases and J 6 bases; bases outside gene matches: 18. CDR3 DNA: TGTGCCAGCAGTCTTGGACCCTACCAGGGCCAGGGGGCCGGGGAGCTGTTTTTT. It specifies CASSLGPYQGQGAGELFF.

The chain joins TRBV24-1 to TRBJ2-1, with a possible D match to TRBD1 (6 bases). The CDR3 totals 12 residues. Germline values: CDR1 KGHDR, CDR2 SFDVKD. V dropped 2 bases and J dropped 10 bases, with 8 bases sitting between them. The DNA for the CDR3 is TGTGCCACCAGTGATTACAGGGACGAGCAGTTCTTC. Translated, it gives CATSDYRDEQFF.